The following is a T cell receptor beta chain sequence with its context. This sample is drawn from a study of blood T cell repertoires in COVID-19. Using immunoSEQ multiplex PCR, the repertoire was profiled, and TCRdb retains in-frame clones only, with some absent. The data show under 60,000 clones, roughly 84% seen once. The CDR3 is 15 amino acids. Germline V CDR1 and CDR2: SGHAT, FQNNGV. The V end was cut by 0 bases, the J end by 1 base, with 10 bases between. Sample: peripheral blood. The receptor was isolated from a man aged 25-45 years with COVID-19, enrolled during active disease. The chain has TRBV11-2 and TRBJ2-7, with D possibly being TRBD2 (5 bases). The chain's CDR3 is CASSLDLSGSYEQYF. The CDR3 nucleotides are TGTGCCAGCAGCTTAGATCTCAGCGGATCCTACGAGCAGTACTTC.